The entry that follows covers one TCR beta chain sequence. What it binds is not known. Clones were sequenced by immunoSEQ multiplex PCR, and TCRdb holds only the in-frame ones, with some missing. Of approximately 230,000 clones in the sample, roughly 87% were seen once. V lost 0 bases and J lost 1, with 9 bases in between. Germline values: CDR1 SGHRS, CDR2 YFSETQ. This CDR3 has 15 residues. The sample originates from a study of cytomegalovirus exposure and HLA in healthy donors. Study-level points and caveats: Clusters of TCRs from the first cohort tended to co-occur in the 90 to 150 validation repertoires (as a later analysis found).

The genes are TRBV5-1 and TRBJ2-3; a weak D match, TRBD2 (6 bases). The sample comprised PBMCs. The sequence derives from a man aged 18 to 29 in good health and CMV-seropositive. The CDR3 sequence: CASSLDPSGTDTQYF. The CDR3 region has the DNA TGCGCCAGCAGCTTGGATCCTAGCGGCACAGATACGCAGTATTTT.